Shown below are 9 T cell receptor beta chains from a single sample sequenced in a study of T cell changes during pregnancy in multiple sclerosis. This table comes from immunoSEQ multiplex PCR, and its TCRdb copy is limited to in-frame clones, with some not included. The sample consists of about 36,000 clones, approximately 92% of them appearing once. Specimen: CD4+ T cells from peripheral blood mononuclear cells, collected in the third trimester of pregnancy. These receptors came from a female donor in good health, enrolled as a control in a pregnancy study.

This clone was recorded only once. The chain has TRBV7-2 and TRBJ1-2; 7 nucleotides line up with TRBD1. The CDR3 extends over 13 amino acids. The ends lost 5 bases at V and 10 bases at J; junction bases unmatched: 10. Germline V gene sequence: CDR1 SGHTA, CDR2 FQGNSA. CDR3 DNA: TGTGCCAGCAGCCGACAGGGTTTTCTGGACTACACCTTC. Encoded protein: CASSRQGFLDYTF.

J is TRBJ1-5 and V is TRBV7-8; TRBD1 aligns across 12 bases. The length of the CDR3 is 15 residues. The junction had 5 bases not matched to a gene; V was cut back by 5 bases and J by 6 bases. Germline V gives CDR1 SGHVS, CDR2 FQNEAQ. CDR3 amino acids: CASSLRDRGLQPQHF. Here the CDR3 DNA reads TGTGCCAGCAGCCTTAGGGACAGGGGGCTTCAGCCCCAGCATTTT.

This sequence joins TRBV18 and TRBJ1-3; no firm D call. Germline V lookup: CDR1 KGHSH, CDR2 LQKENI. CDR3 length: 16 amino acids. Trimming took off 2 bases at V and 0 bases at J, with 11 bases between the two ends. CDR3 in amino acids: CASSPSGGSSGNTIYF. CDR3 DNA sequence: TGTGCCAGCTCACCATCTGGAGGGTCCTCTGGAAACACCATATATTTT.

V gene TRBV7-2 combines with J gene TRBJ1-2; the D is unclear. CDR1 is SGHTA, CDR2 FQGNSA, per germline. The V end lost 5 bases, the J end lost 2 bases, and 12 bases lay between the germline ends. This CDR3 has 14 amino acids. The CDR3: CASSPTQSNYGYTF. The CDR3 nucleotides are TGTGCCAGCAGCCCGACACAGAGCAACTATGGCTACACCTTC.

The V gene is TRBV5-4, the J gene TRBJ2-5; 14 positions agree with TRBD2. J gave up 3 bases and V 4 bases, and 8 bases lay outside the gene matches. The CDR3 sequence is 17 residues long. Germline V CDR1 and CDR2: SGHNT, YYREEE (reference sequence). CDR3: CASSTGGTSGGKETQYF. The CDR3 DNA reads as TGTGCCAGCAGCACGGGCGGGACTAGCGGGGGAAAAGAGACCCAGTACTTC. The whole variable domain, filled in from reference TRBV5-4 and TRBJ2-5, reads ETGVTQSPTHLIKTRGQQVTLRCSSQSGHNTVSWYQQALGQGPQFIFQYYREEENGRGNFPPRFSGLQFPNYSSELNVNALELDDSALYLCASSTGGTSGGKETQYFGPGTRLLVL.

V usage is TRBV19 and J usage is TRBJ1-5; 9 nucleotides line up with TRBD1. This CDR3 region has 16 residues. Germline values: CDR1 LNHDA, CDR2 SQIVND (reference sequence). J gave up 6 bases and V 0 bases, and 6 bases lay outside the gene matches. CDR3 in DNA: TGTGCCAGTAGTATAGAGGACAGGGGATTCCCTCAGCCCCAGCATTTT. This codes for CASSIEDRGFPQPQHF.

The chain has TRBV28 and TRBJ2-7; 8 bases are a match to TRBD2. Unmatched junction bases numbered 4, after V lost 5 bases and J lost 1 base. This CDR3 comprises 14 residues. Germline V lookup: CDR1 MDHEN, CDR2 SYDVKM. CDR3 nucleotides: TGTGCCAGCAGTCCCCCGGGGGGGTCCTACGAGCAGTACTTC. This gives the protein CASSPPGGSYEQYF.

V and J are TRBV7-3 and TRBJ1-1; a possible D gene is TRBD1 (6 bases). Trimming removed 2 bases at V and 7 bases at J, with 14 bases between. The CDR3 consists of 14 residues. Germline V CDR1 and CDR2: SGHTA, FQGTGA. CDR3 sequence reads: CASSLGGAPIEAFF. DNA for the CDR3: TGTGCCAGCAGCTTAGGGGGCGCCCCTATTGAAGCTTTCTTT.

This chain uses TRBV6-1 with TRBJ2-1, with no clear D. The ends were cut back, 2 bases at V and 1 base at J, with 6 bases in the middle. This CDR3 region has 14 residues. The V gene's germline CDR1 is MNHNS and CDR2 SASEGT. The CDR3 bases are TGTGCCAGCAGTGAAAAACAGTCCTACAATGAGCAGTTCTTC. This translates into CASSEKQSYNEQFF.